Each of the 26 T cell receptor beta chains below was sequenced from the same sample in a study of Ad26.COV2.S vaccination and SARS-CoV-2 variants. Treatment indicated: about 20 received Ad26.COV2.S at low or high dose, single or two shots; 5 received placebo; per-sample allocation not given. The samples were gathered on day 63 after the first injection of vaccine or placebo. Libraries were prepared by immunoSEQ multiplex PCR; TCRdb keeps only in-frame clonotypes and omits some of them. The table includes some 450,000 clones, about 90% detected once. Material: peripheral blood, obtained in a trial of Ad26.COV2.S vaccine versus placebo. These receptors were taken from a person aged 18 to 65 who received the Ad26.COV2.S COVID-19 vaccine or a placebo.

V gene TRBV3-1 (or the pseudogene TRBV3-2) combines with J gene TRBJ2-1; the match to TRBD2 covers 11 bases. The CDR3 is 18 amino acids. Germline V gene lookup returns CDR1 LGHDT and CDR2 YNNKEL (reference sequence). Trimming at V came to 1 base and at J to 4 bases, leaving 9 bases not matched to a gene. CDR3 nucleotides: TGTGCCAGCAGCCAAGGGGTTAGCGGGAGGGCCGATTACAATGAGCAGTTCTTC. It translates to CASSQGVSGRADYNEQFF.

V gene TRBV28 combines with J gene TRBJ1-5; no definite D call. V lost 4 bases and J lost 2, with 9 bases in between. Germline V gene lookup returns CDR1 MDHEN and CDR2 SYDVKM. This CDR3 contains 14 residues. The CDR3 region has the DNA TGTGCCAGCAGTTACAGTCAGGGCAATCAGCCCCAGCATTTT. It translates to CASSYSQGNQPQHF.

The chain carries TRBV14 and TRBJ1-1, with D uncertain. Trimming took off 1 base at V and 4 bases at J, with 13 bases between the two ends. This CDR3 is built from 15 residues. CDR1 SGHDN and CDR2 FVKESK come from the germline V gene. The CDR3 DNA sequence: TGTGCCAGCAGCCAAGGGGCGTTCAGTCTCACTGAAGCTTTCTTT. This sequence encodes CASSQGAFSLTEAFF.

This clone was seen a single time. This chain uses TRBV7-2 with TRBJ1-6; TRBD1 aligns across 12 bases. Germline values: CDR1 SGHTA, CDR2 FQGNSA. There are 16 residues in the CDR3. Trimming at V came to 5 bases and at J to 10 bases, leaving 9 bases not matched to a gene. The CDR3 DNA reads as TGTGCCAGCAGCCCGGGACAGGGGGCGGTCGTCTCACCCCTCCACTTT. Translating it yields CASSPGQGAVVSPLHF. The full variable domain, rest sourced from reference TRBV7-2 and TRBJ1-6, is GAGVSQSPSNKVTEKGKDVELRCDPISGHTALYWYRQSLGQGLEFLIYFQGNSAPDKSGLPSDRFSAERTGGSVSTLTIQRTQQEDSAVYLCASSPGQGAVVSPLHFGNGTRLTVT.

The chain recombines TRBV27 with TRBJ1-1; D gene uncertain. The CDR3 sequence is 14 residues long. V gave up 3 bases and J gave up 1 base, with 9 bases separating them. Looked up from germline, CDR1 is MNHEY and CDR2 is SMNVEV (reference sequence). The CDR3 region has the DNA TGTGCCAGCAGTTTTGATCCGCGGAACACTGAAGCTTTCTTT. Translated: CASSFDPRNTEAFF.

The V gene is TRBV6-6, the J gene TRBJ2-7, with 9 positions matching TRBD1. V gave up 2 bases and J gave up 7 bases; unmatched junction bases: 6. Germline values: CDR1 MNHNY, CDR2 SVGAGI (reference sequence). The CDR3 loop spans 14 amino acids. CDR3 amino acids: CASSYLQGAVEQYF. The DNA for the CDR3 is TGTGCCAGCAGTTACCTACAGGGGGCGGTTGAGCAGTACTTC.

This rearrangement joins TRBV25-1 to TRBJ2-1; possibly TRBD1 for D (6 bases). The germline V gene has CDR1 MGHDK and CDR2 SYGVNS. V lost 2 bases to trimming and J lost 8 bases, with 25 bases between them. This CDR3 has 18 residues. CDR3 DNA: TGTGCCAGCAGTGAAGGTCGTGTGGGGGCAAAGAGGCGGGATGAGCAGTTCTTC. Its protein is CASSEGRVGAKRRDEQFF.

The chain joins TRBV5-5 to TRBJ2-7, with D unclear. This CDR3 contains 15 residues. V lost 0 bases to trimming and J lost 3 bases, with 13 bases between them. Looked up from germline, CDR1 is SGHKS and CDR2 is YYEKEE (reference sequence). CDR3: CASSLASGVLYEQYF. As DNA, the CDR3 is TGTGCCAGCAGCTTGGCGTCAGGCGTTCTCTACGAGCAGTACTTC.

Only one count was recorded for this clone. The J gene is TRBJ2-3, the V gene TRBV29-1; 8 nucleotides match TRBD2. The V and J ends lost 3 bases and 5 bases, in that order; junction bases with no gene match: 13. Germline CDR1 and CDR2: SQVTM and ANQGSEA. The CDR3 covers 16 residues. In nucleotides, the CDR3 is TGCAGCGTTGAGCTCGGGTCGGGAGGGCCAGGAGATACGCAGTATTTT. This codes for CSVELGSGGPGDTQYF.

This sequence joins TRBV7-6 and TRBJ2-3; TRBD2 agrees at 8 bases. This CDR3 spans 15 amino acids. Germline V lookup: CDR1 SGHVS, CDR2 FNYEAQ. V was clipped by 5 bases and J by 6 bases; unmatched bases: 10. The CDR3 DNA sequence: TGTGCCAGCAGCCCGACCAGCGGGAGTCTCGATACGCAGTATTTT. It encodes CASSPTSGSLDTQYF.

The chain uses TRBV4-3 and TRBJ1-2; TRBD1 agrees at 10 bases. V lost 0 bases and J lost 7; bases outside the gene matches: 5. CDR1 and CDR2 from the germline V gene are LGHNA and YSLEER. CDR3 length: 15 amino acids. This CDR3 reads CASSQDRQGAFGYTF. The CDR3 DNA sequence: TGCGCCAGCAGCCAAGATCGACAGGGGGCTTTTGGCTACACCTTC.

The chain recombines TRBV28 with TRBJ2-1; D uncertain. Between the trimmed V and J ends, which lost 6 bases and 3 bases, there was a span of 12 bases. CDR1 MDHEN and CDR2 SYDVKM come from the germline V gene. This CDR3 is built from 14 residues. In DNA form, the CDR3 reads TGTGCCAGCAGGGACGACCAACACTACAATGAGCAGTTCTTC. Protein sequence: CASRDDQHYNEQFF.

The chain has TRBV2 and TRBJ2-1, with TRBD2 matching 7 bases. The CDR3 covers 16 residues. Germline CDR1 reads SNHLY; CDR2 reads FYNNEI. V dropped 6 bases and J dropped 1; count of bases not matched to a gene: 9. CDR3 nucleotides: TGTGCCAGCAGAAGGGGCGGGAGTGGTTCCTACAATGAGCAGTTCTTC. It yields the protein CASRRGGSGSYNEQFF.

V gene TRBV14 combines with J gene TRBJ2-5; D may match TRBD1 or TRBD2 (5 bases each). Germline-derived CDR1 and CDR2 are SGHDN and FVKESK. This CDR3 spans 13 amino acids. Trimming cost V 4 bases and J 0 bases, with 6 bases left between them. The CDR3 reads CASSRDDQETQYF. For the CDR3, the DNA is TGTGCCAGCAGCCGGGACGACCAAGAGACCCAGTACTTC.

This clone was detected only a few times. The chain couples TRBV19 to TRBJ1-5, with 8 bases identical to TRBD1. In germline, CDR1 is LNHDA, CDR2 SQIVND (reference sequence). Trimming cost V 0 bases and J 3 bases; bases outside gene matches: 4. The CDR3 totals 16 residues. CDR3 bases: TGTGCCAGTAGTATAGAAGGCAGGGGGCTCAATCAGCCCCAGCATTTT. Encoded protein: CASSIEGRGLNQPQHF.

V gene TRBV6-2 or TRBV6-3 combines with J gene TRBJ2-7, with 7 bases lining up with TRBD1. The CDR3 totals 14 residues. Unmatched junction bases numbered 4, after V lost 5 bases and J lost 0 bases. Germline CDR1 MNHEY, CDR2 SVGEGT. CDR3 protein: CASSRQGSSYEQYF. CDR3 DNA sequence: TGTGCCAGCAGTAGACAGGGAAGCTCCTACGAGCAGTACTTC.

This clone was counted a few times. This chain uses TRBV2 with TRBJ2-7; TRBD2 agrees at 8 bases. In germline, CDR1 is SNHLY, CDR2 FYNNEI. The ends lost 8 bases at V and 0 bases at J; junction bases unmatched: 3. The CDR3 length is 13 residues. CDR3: CASLGLDSYEQYF. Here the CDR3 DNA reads TGTGCCAGCCTGGGACTAGACTCCTACGAGCAGTACTTC.

The CDR3 loop is CASSRGTGSTDTQYF. The CDR3 region has the DNA TGTGCCAGCAGCCGAGGGACTGGTAGCACAGATACGCAGTATTTT. The chain couples TRBV3-1 (or the pseudogene TRBV3-2) to TRBJ2-3, with D perhaps TRBD2 (6 bases). V dropped 4 bases and J dropped 0 bases, with 11 bases sitting between them. The CDR3 contains 15 residues. In germline, CDR1 is LGHDT, CDR2 YNNKEL (reference sequence).

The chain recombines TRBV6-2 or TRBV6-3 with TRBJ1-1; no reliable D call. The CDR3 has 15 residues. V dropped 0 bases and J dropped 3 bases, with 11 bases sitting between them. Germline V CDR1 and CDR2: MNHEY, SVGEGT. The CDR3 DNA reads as TGTGCCAGCAGTTACTCGACGGGGTTGTACACTGAAGCTTTCTTT. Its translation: CASSYSTGLYTEAFF.

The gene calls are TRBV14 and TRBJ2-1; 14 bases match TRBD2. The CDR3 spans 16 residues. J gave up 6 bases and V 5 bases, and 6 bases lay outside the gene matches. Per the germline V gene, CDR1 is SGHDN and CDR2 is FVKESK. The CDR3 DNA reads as TGTGCCAGCAGCAAGGGACTAGCGGGAGCAATCAATGAGCAGTTCTTC. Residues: CASSKGLAGAINEQFF.

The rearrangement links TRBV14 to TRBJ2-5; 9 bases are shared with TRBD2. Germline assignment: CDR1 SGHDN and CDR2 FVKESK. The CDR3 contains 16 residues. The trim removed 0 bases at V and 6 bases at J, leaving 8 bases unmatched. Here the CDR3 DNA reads TGTGCCAGCAGCCAAGATAGGGCGGGAGGGCGCAAGACCCAGTACTTC. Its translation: CASSQDRAGGRKTQYF.

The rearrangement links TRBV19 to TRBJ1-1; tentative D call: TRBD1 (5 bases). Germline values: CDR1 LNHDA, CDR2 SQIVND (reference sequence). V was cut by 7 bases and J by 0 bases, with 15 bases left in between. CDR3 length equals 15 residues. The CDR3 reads CASTPGAGMNTEAFF. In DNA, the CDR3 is TGTGCCAGTACACCCGGGGCAGGGATGAACACTGAAGCTTTCTTT.

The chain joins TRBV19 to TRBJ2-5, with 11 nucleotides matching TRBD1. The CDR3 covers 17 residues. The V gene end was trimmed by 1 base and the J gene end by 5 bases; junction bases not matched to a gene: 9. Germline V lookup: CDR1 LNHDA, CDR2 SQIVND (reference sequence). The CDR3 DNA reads TGTGCCAGTAGTATAGGTTGGACGGACAGGGGGCTGGAGACCCAGTACTTC. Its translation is CASSIGWTDRGLETQYF.

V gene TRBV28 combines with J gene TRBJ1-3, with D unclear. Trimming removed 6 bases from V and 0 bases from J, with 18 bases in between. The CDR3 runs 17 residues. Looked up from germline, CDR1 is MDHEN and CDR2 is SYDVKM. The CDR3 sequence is CASSPALGTLSGNTIYF. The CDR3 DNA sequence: TGTGCCAGCAGCCCCGCCCTAGGCACTCTCTCTGGAAACACCATATATTTT.

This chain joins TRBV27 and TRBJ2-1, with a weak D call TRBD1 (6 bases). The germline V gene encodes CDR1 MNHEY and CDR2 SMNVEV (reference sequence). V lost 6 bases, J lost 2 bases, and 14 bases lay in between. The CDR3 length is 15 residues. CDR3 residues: CASRIYRAPYNEQFF. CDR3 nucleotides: TGTGCCAGCAGGATCTACAGGGCCCCCTACAATGAGCAGTTCTTC.

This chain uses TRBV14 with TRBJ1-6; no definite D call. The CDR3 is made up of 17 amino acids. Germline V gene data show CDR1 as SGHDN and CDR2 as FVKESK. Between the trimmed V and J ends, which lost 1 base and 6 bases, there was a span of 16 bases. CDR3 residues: CASSQARTVRLNSPLHF. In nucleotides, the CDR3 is TGTGCCAGCAGCCAAGCCCGGACTGTCCGGCTTAATTCACCCCTCCACTTT.